The 18 T cell receptor beta chains below all came from one sample that was sequenced in a study of blood T cell repertoires in COVID-19. Method: immunoSEQ multiplex PCR; TCRdb's copy keeps in-frame clones and lacks some. The sample consists of about 47,000 clones, 88% of them appearing once. The sample was peripheral blood. Receptors were obtained from a middle-aged man with active COVID-19.

The genes are TRBV7-8 and TRBJ1-3; TRBD1 is a possible D gene (6 bases). The CDR3 is 13 amino acids. Germline CDR1 SGHVS, CDR2 FQNEAQ. V lost 7 bases to trimming and J lost 4 bases, with 11 bases between them. CDR3 nucleotide sequence: TGTGCCAGCAACCACAGGGAAGGAAACACCATATATTTT. As protein: CASNHREGNTIYF.

In its sample, this clone was seen once. The chain carries TRBV5-1 and TRBJ2-3, with TRBD2 matching 9 bases. The CDR3 extends over 17 amino acids. CDR1 is SGHRS, CDR2 YFSETQ, per germline. V gave up 4 bases and J gave up 3 bases; unmatched junction bases: 12. The chain's CDR3 is CASSLTRAGGPTDTQYF. The CDR3 region has the DNA TGCGCCAGCAGCCTGACGAGGGCGGGGGGGCCGACAGATACGCAGTATTTT.

This clone appeared once. Relative to the germline gene, one junction end is altered; a read error may explain this. This chain joins TRBV19 and TRBJ1-6; TRBD1 matches at 12 bases. Germline-derived CDR1 and CDR2 are LNHDA and SQIVND (reference sequence). CDR3 length: 17 amino acids. This CDR3 reads CASSTEATGTGGSHLHF. CDR3 in DNA: TGTGCCAGTAGTACTGAAGCAACCGGGACAGGGGGCTCACACCTCCACTTT.

This clone showed up just a few times. The chain is built from TRBV19 and TRBJ2-3, with a weak D call TRBD1 (6 bases). The CDR3 is 14 amino acids. Germline V gene lookup returns CDR1 LNHDA and CDR2 SQIVND (reference sequence). With 6 bases removed from V and 0 bases from J, the gap between germline ends came to 10 bases. CDR3 sequence (DNA): TGTGCCAGTAGCTTGGGGGCTAGCACAGATACGCAGTATTTT. This codes for CASSLGASTDTQYF.

The V call is TRBV27, the J call TRBJ2-1; D unresolved. Germline CDR1 is MNHEY and CDR2 is SMNVEV (reference sequence). The CDR3 is 13 residues long. The V end lost 6 bases, the J end lost 7 bases, and 13 bases lay between the germline ends. The CDR3, as DNA: TGTGCCAGCAGCTCACGTAACGGGAATGAGCAGTTCTTC. Protein sequence: CASSSRNGNEQFF.

The rearrangement uses TRBV6-1 and TRBJ2-7; D gene uncertain. Germline V gene sequence: CDR1 MNHNS, CDR2 SASEGT. The CDR3 has 13 amino acids. V dropped 3 bases and J dropped 6 bases, with 12 bases sitting between them. CDR3 residues: CASSDLLIPEQYV. As DNA, the CDR3 is TGTGCCAGCAGTGACCTTCTAATTCCCGAGCAGTACGTC.

The genes are TRBV6-5 and TRBJ1-3; no definite D call. The CDR3 length is 15 residues. The germline V and J ends were trimmed by 0 bases and 2 bases, with 8 bases remaining between them. Looked up from germline, CDR1 is MNHEY and CDR2 is SVGAGI. The CDR3 coding sequence is TGTGCCAGCAGTTACTCCCGAGGAACTGGAAACACCATATATTTT. Its translation: CASSYSRGTGNTIYF.

This clone was counted only a few times. The chain has TRBV19 and TRBJ1-3; possibly TRBD1 for D (6 bases). Germline lookup yields CDR1 LNHDA and CDR2 SQIVND (reference sequence). The CDR3 runs 15 residues. V lost 6 bases and J lost 3, with 15 bases in between. CDR3 nucleotide sequence: TGTGCCAGTAGCGAAACCCAGGGGAATGGAAACACCATATATTTT. It is translated as CASSETQGNGNTIYF.

The V call is TRBV19, the J call TRBJ1-4; TRBD1 might be the D (5 bases). Germline V CDR1 and CDR2: LNHDA, SQIVND (reference sequence). Between the trimmed V and J ends, which lost 7 bases and 0 bases, there was a span of 12 bases. The CDR3 runs 15 residues. The CDR3 sequence is CASINRPATNEKLFF. The CDR3 nucleotides are TGTGCCAGTATTAACAGGCCTGCAACTAATGAAAAACTGTTTTTT.

In DNA form, the CDR3 reads TGTGCCAGCAGCCCAATAGCGGGAGGGCTGAGCTACAATGAGCAGTTCTTC. It encodes CASSPIAGGLSYNEQFF. J is TRBJ2-1 and V is TRBV7-9, with TRBD2 matching 11 bases. Germline V gene sequence: CDR1 SEHNR, CDR2 FQNEAQ (reference sequence). The CDR3 is 17 amino acids. The V gene end was trimmed by 5 bases and the J gene end by 3 bases; junction bases not matched to a gene: 9.

About this clone: The same CDR3 arises from other DNA sequences in this sample as well. In nucleotides, the CDR3 is TGTGCCAGCAGTTACTCAGAGGGTGCAGAGACCCAGTACTTC. Protein sequence: CASSYSEGAETQYF. The rearrangement joins TRBV6-6 to TRBJ2-5, with a weak D call TRBD2 (5 bases). This CDR3 has 14 amino acids. Deletions cut 0 bases from V and 4 bases from J, with 9 bases between. Per the germline V gene, CDR1 is MNHNY and CDR2 is SVGAGI (reference sequence).

This chain joins TRBV6-1 and TRBJ2-3, with D tentatively TRBD1 (6 bases). Germline loops: CDR1 MNHNS, CDR2 SASEGT. Trimming left V 4 bases short and J 4 bases short, with 30 bases between. The CDR3 is 20 amino acids. The CDR3 region has the DNA TGTGCCAGCAGTGCCCGGGACAATACAGGCCCTGCCCGCCGCCCAGATACGCAGTATTTT. The encoded protein is CASSARDNTGPARRPDTQYF.

The chain employs TRBV11-3 and TRBJ1-1; no firm D call. The CDR3 spans 14 residues. V shed 4 bases and J shed 2 bases, with 11 bases lying between them. Germline CDR1 SGHNT, CDR2 YENEEA. CDR3 nucleotides: TGTGCCAGCAGCTATGGGGAGCTTAACACTGAAGCTTTCTTT. This translates into CASSYGELNTEAFF.

The chain has TRBV29-1 and TRBJ1-2; 8 bases match TRBD1. The germline CDR1 and CDR2 sequences are SQVTM and ANQGSEA. The CDR3 loop spans 14 amino acids. Germline trimming cut 4 bases from V and 8 bases from J; bases unmatched to any gene: 12. The CDR3 nucleotides are TGCAGCGTTGGAACCGGGACAGGCATTGACGGCTACACCTTC. Amino acid sequence: CSVGTGTGIDGYTF.

The chain carries TRBV5-6 and TRBJ2-5, with 7 positions matching TRBD2. The V and J ends lost 4 bases and 3 bases, in that order; junction bases with no gene match: 6. In germline, CDR1 is SGHDT, CDR2 YYEEEE. This CDR3 has 14 residues. The CDR3, as DNA: TGTGCCAGCAGCCCGGGACTACCAAAAGAGACCCAGTACTTC. It encodes CASSPGLPKETQYF.

The gene calls are TRBV7-2 and TRBJ1-2, with D tentatively TRBD1 (5 bases). V lost 5 bases to trimming and J lost 7 bases, with 14 bases between them. Germline V lookup: CDR1 SGHTA, CDR2 FQGNSA. This CDR3 spans 13 amino acids. DNA for the CDR3: TGTGCCAGCAGCCTTGACAGCGCTTTTGGCTACACCTTC. Encoded protein: CASSLDSAFGYTF.

The chain uses TRBV6-1 and TRBJ1-5; TRBD1 agrees at 7 bases. The V gene end was trimmed by 1 base and the J gene end by 4 bases; junction bases not matched to a gene: 4. Germline CDR1 and CDR2: MNHNS and SASEGT. This CDR3 has 15 residues. CDR3 in DNA: TGTGCCAGCAGTGAAGGACAGGGCCAGAATCAGCCCCAGCATTTT. As protein: CASSEGQGQNQPQHF.

The chain couples TRBV19 to TRBJ1-2; no reliable D call. V was cut by 6 bases and J by 5 bases, with 13 bases left in between. CDR3 length: 13 residues. From germline, CDR1 is LNHDA and CDR2 SQIVND (reference sequence). This chain's CDR3 is CASRDRGLYGYTF. CDR3 in DNA: TGTGCCAGTAGAGATAGAGGGTTATATGGCTACACCTTC.